The 23 T cell receptor beta chains given below trace back to one sample, sequenced in a study of blood T cell repertoires in COVID-19. Measured with immunoSEQ multiplex PCR; TCRdb has only the in-frame clones, and not every one. The data show tens of thousands of clones, around 76% seen once. Specimen: peripheral blood. The receptors originated from a human donor in a cohort sampled during active COVID-19.

The chain joins TRBV19 to TRBJ2-1; a possible D gene is TRBD1 (6 bases). V was clipped by 3 bases and J by 10 bases, with 19 bases between them. Germline loops: CDR1 LNHDA, CDR2 SQIVND (reference sequence). The CDR3 spans 15 residues. Here the CDR3 reads CASSMRGSGLGEQFF. For the CDR3, the DNA is TGTGCCAGTAGTATGAGGGGGTCAGGCCTAGGAGAGCAGTTCTTC.

The chain couples TRBV27 to TRBJ1-2, with D uncertain. CDR3 length: 13 residues. The V gene lost 7 bases and the J gene lost 8 bases, with 17 bases spanning the gap. Germline CDR1 and CDR2: MNHEY and SMNVEV (reference sequence). The CDR3 loop reads CASTPAGQLGYTF. CDR3 nucleotides: TGTGCCAGCACCCCTGCGGGCCAGCTAGGCTACACCTTC.

This clone showed up just once. The chain links TRBV7-6 to TRBJ2-1, with D uncertain. The V and J ends lost 7 bases and 0 bases respectively, with 28 bases between them. Germline loops: CDR1 SGHVS, CDR2 FNYEAQ. The CDR3 totals 20 residues. The CDR3 reads CASNGRVSDLVTSSYNEQFF. The CDR3 nucleotides read TGTGCCAGCAACGGCCGCGTTTCGGATCTAGTAACAAGCTCCTACAATGAGCAGTTCTTC.

V usage is TRBV6-5 and J usage is TRBJ2-7; D is unclear. This CDR3 spans 15 amino acids. V was cut by 7 bases and J by 4 bases, with 20 bases left in between. Looked up from germline, CDR1 is MNHEY and CDR2 is SVGAGI. The DNA for the CDR3 is TGTGCCAGCACCCTGACCTTCGCCTCTAGGTACGAGCAGTACGTC. This gives the protein CASTLTFASRYEQYV.

The chain recombines TRBV7-6 with TRBJ2-2; tentative D call: TRBD1 (6 bases). Germline V lookup: CDR1 SGHVS, CDR2 FNYEAQ. The CDR3 covers 16 residues. Trimming shortened V by 5 bases and J by 4 bases, and 17 bases separated the two germline ends. In nucleotides, the CDR3 is TGTGCCAGCAGCCGCCCAGGGGCAGGGGCCACCGGGGAGCTGTTTTTT. Protein: CASSRPGAGATGELFF.

The chain is built from TRBV5-6 and TRBJ2-2; 7 positions match TRBD2. The V and J ends lost 4 bases and 9 bases, in that order; junction bases with no gene match: 15. The CDR3 sequence is 16 residues long. Germline V gene data show CDR1 as SGHDT and CDR2 as YYEEEE. The CDR3 spells CASSLLIPGGLRELFF. Written as DNA, the CDR3 is TGTGCCAGCAGCCTACTAATACCGGGAGGCTTGAGGGAGCTGTTTTTT.

This chain joins TRBV4-2 and TRBJ2-7, with D perhaps matching TRBD2 (6 bases). CDR1 LGHNA and CDR2 YNFKEQ come from the germline V gene. V lost 0 bases and J lost 3, with 21 bases in between. The CDR3 runs 18 residues. This chain's CDR3 is CASSQELSPGLPYYEQYF. The CDR3 DNA reads TGTGCCAGCAGCCAAGAACTATCACCGGGACTGCCGTACTACGAGCAGTACTTC.

The chain uses TRBV24-1 and TRBJ2-3, with D possibly being TRBD2 (6 bases). V gave up 6 bases and J gave up 1 base, with 19 bases separating them. There are 17 residues in the CDR3. CDR1 is KGHDR, CDR2 SFDVKD, per germline. In nucleotides, the CDR3 is TGTGCCACCAGTTATGGGGGAGGAGGGATGGGCACAGATACGCAGTATTTT. Protein: CATSYGGGGMGTDTQYF.

J is TRBJ2-3 and V is TRBV11-1; the D gene is possibly TRBD2 (6 bases). CDR3 length: 15 amino acids. V lost 3 bases and J lost 0, with 10 bases in between. Germline loops: CDR1 SGHAT, CDR2 FQDESV (reference sequence). The CDR3 spells CASSLEGSSTDTQYF. The CDR3, as DNA: TGTGCCAGCAGCTTGGAGGGTTCTAGCACAGATACGCAGTATTTT.

The V call is TRBV6-2 or TRBV6-3, the J call TRBJ1-1; D is possibly TRBD1 (5 bases). V was pared by 5 bases and J by 7 bases, with 8 bases between. From germline, CDR1 is MNHEY and CDR2 SVGEGT. The CDR3 totals 11 residues. The CDR3 protein is CASSPRDEAFF. Here the CDR3 DNA reads TGTGCCAGCAGTCCCAGGGATGAAGCTTTCTTT.

The chain couples TRBV18 to TRBJ2-3, with 7 bases fitting TRBD2. This CDR3 has 15 amino acids. The germline V gene encodes CDR1 KGHSH and CDR2 LQKENI. Trimming cost V 3 bases and J 6 bases; bases outside gene matches: 9. CDR3 DNA sequence: TGTGCCAGCTCACCGTGGGCGGGAGTGGCGGATACGCAGTATTTT. Residues: CASSPWAGVADTQYF.

This chain joins TRBV3-1 (or the pseudogene TRBV3-2) and TRBJ1-1, with 10 nucleotides matching TRBD1. The CDR3 loop spans 17 amino acids. Germline CDR1 reads LGHDT; CDR2 reads YNNKEL (reference sequence). V trimming: 4 bases; J trimming: 3 bases; junction bases outside the gene matches: 11. The CDR3 sequence: CASSPTSDRGWYTEAFF. The CDR3 DNA is TGTGCCAGCAGCCCGACCTCGGACAGGGGGTGGTACACTGAAGCTTTCTTT.

This clone was seen ten or more times. The chain joins TRBV28 to TRBJ1-1; 7 bases map to TRBD1. The junction had 6 bases not matched to a gene; V was cut back by 8 bases and J by 3 bases. CDR1 MDHEN and CDR2 SYDVKM come from the germline V gene. The CDR3 has 13 amino acids. CDR3 DNA sequence: TGTGCCAGCCGGACAGGCCCATACACTGAAGCTTTCTTT. It yields the protein CASRTGPYTEAFF.

V is TRBV30 and J is TRBJ2-3; D gene ambiguous. Germline V lookup: CDR1 GTSNPN, CDR2 SVGIG (reference sequence). Deletions cut 0 bases from V and 3 bases from J, with 10 bases between. The length of the CDR3 is 14 residues. DNA for the CDR3: TGTGCCTGGAGTGTACTTGGAGATACAGATACGCAGTATTTT. It codes for CAWSVLGDTDTQYF.

CDR3: CASRYQPGLAGGNEQFF. The CDR3 nucleotides are TGCGCCAGCAGATATCAACCGGGACTAGCGGGGGGGAATGAGCAGTTCTTC. J is TRBJ2-1 and V is TRBV5-1; TRBD2 matches at 16 bases. This CDR3 has 17 residues. V was clipped by 5 bases and J by 7 bases; unmatched bases: 9. Germline CDR1 SGHRS, CDR2 YFSETQ.

The CDR3 DNA is TGTGCCAGCAGCCCTTACTCCGGGACAGGGATGGTGGATCAGCCCCAGCATTTT. Residues: CASSPYSGTGMVDQPQHF. The rearrangement joins TRBV4-2 to TRBJ1-5, with TRBD1 matching over 9 bases. Germline values: CDR1 LGHNA, CDR2 YNFKEQ. CDR3 size: 18 residues. J gave up 5 bases and V 4 bases, and 15 bases lay outside the gene matches.

The V call is TRBV9, the J call TRBJ1-1; no definite D call. The V end was cut by 0 bases, the J end by 2 bases, with 11 bases between. The CDR3 sequence is 15 residues long. The germline V gene encodes CDR1 SGDLS and CDR2 YYNGEE. CDR3 coding DNA: TGTGCCAGCAGCGTAGAAGGCGGAGAAAACACTGAAGCTTTCTTT. Translated, it gives CASSVEGGENTEAFF.

The V gene is TRBV7-3, the J gene TRBJ2-2, with D unclear. Trimming stripped 3 bases from V and 0 bases from J, with 11 bases between. CDR3 size: 16 residues. Germline loops: CDR1 SGHTA, CDR2 FQGTGA. The CDR3 is CASSFAEASNTGELFF. The DNA for the CDR3 is TGTGCCAGCAGCTTCGCGGAAGCATCGAACACCGGGGAGCTGTTTTTT.

The chain combines TRBV15 with TRBJ2-3, with TRBD1 matching 9 bases. V lost 3 bases, J lost 5 bases, and 0 bases stayed unmatched. The CDR3 has 13 residues. From germline, CDR1 is LNHNV and CDR2 YYDKDF (reference sequence). CDR3 amino acids: CATSRGQGDTQYF. The CDR3 DNA reads as TGTGCCACCAGCAGGGGACAGGGAGATACGCAGTATTTT.

The CDR3 DNA reads as TGTGCCAGCAGCCAAGAAGACAGGGAAATCTCTGGGGCCAACGTCCTGACTTTC. Translating it yields CASSQEDREISGANVLTF. This sequence joins TRBV14 and TRBJ2-6, with 7 positions matching TRBD1. Trimming at V came to 0 bases and at J to 0 bases, leaving 5 bases not matched to a gene. Germline V gene lookup returns CDR1 SGHDN and CDR2 FVKESK. The CDR3 totals 18 residues.

The chain combines TRBV9 with TRBJ2-1; D is ambiguous. CDR1 and CDR2 (germline): SGDLS, YYNGEE. V lost 0 bases to trimming and J lost 3 bases, with 7 bases between them. The CDR3 sequence is 14 residues long. In DNA form, the CDR3 reads TGTGCCAGCAGCGTAGAAGGAGTCTACAATGAGCAGTTCTTC. This encodes CASSVEGVYNEQFF.

The chain combines TRBV7-2 with TRBJ2-7; D is unresolved. Germline CDR1 and CDR2: SGHTA and FQGNSA. The V end was cut by 2 bases, the J end by 3 bases, with 2 bases between. There are 11 residues in the CDR3. The CDR3 coding sequence is TGTGCCAGCAGCTTACTCTACGAGCAGTACTTC. Encoded protein: CASSLLYEQYF.

In DNA, the CDR3 is TGTGCCAGCAGTTTATCTAGCGGGAGCTACGAGCAGTACGTC. Its translation: CASSLSSGSYEQYV. The V call is TRBV27, the J call TRBJ2-7, with 9 bases matching TRBD2. Germline assignment: CDR1 MNHEY and CDR2 SMNVEV (reference sequence). The CDR3 is made up of 14 amino acids. With 0 bases clipped from V and 3 bases from J, the junction kept 0 bases outside the gene matches.